Shown below are 32 T cell receptor beta chains from a single sample sequenced in a study of cytomegalovirus exposure and HLA in healthy donors. PCR employed 60 Vbeta and 13 Jbeta primers. The protocol was immunoSEQ multiplex PCR, while the TCRdb copy is restricted to in-frame clones and leaves out a portion. This table holds 150,000 to 200,000 clones, about four fifths found once. The specimen sequenced was PBMCs. The receptors were sampled from a man between 18 and 35 years old in good health and CMV-seronegative.

J is TRBJ2-1 and V is TRBV27; 11 positions agree with TRBD2. CDR1 is MNHEY and CDR2 is SMNVEV in the germline V gene (reference sequence). This CDR3 is built from 15 residues. J lost 4 bases, V lost 6 bases, and 5 bases had no gene match. In DNA form, the CDR3 reads TGTGCCAGCAGACCTCCTAGCGGGGGGTACAATGAGCAGTTCTTC. It encodes CASRPPSGGYNEQFF.

This clone was picked up one time. This chain joins TRBV4-3 and TRBJ2-7, with 7 nucleotides matching TRBD2. The length of the CDR3 is 18 residues. The junction had 16 bases not matched to a gene; V was cut back by 0 bases and J by 5 bases. The germline CDR1 and CDR2 sequences are LGHNA and YSLEER. This CDR3 is CASSQDKSGTQSSDEQYF. CDR3 nucleotides: TGCGCCAGCAGCCAAGATAAGAGCGGGACCCAGTCTAGCGACGAGCAGTACTTC.

This clone came up a few times. The CDR3 DNA reads TGTGCCAGCAGCCAACTGCGGGGGGAACTCACAGATACGCAGTATTTT. Its translation is CASSQLRGELTDTQYF. This rearrangement joins TRBV4-2 to TRBJ2-3, with TRBD2 matching 8 bases. The CDR3 extends over 16 amino acids. Germline V gene lookup returns CDR1 LGHNA and CDR2 YNFKEQ. V lost 2 bases to trimming and J lost 2 bases; unmatched junction nucleotides: 6.

The chain recombines TRBV14 with TRBJ2-5; 8 bases agree with TRBD2. V trimming: 0 bases; J trimming: 6 bases; junction bases outside the gene matches: 12. Germline loops: CDR1 SGHDN, CDR2 FVKESK. The CDR3 totals 17 residues. This chain's CDR3 is CASSQDASGTRWKTQYF. CDR3 DNA: TGTGCCAGCAGCCAAGATGCCTCCGGGACTAGATGGAAGACCCAGTACTTC.

The chain links TRBV11-1 to TRBJ2-5, with 7 bases identical to TRBD1. This CDR3 is 15 amino acids long. Germline loops: CDR1 SGHAT, CDR2 FQDESV (reference sequence). The V and J ends lost 5 bases and 4 bases, in that order; junction bases with no gene match: 10. For the CDR3, the DNA is TGTGCCAGCAGCCTGACAGGGAAAGGCGTAGAGACCCAGTACTTC. This gives the protein CASSLTGKGVETQYF.

This sequence joins TRBV2 and TRBJ1-5; maybe TRBD1 (5 bases). This CDR3 has 13 amino acids. The V gene lost 7 bases and the J gene lost 0 bases, with 7 bases spanning the gap. Germline lookup yields CDR1 SNHLY and CDR2 FYNNEI. The CDR3 sequence: CASKGDSNQPQHF. In DNA form, the CDR3 reads TGTGCCAGCAAAGGGGATAGCAATCAGCCCCAGCATTTT.

This clone was counted between two and nine times. The V and J genes are TRBV28 and TRBJ2-3; D gene ambiguous. Germline V gene data show CDR1 as MDHEN and CDR2 as SYDVKM. The CDR3 consists of 12 residues. Here the CDR3 DNA reads TGTGCTATCCGAGGTAGCACAGATACGCAGTATTTT. This gives the protein CAIRGSTDTQYF.

This chain joins TRBV20-1 and TRBJ1-2; D is undetermined. The CDR3 runs 11 residues. V lost 5 bases to trimming and J lost 3 bases, with 7 bases between them. Per germline, CDR1 DFQATT and CDR2 SNEGSKA (reference sequence). CDR3 sequence: CSAPHYYGYTF. Here the CDR3 DNA reads TGCAGTGCTCCTCACTACTATGGCTACACCTTC.

The CDR3 DNA is TGTGCCAGTAGTATAGGGGAGGGGTTCTCCTACAATGAGCAGTTCTTC. It yields the protein CASSIGEGFSYNEQFF. This chain links TRBV19 with TRBJ2-1; 7 nucleotides line up with TRBD2. Per the germline V gene, CDR1 is LNHDA and CDR2 is SQIVND (reference sequence). This CDR3 region has 16 residues. The V segment lost 1 base and the J segment 0 bases; nucleotides outside the gene matches: 3. Supplemented by reference TRBV19 and TRBJ2-1, the full variable domain reads DGGITQSPKYLFRKEGQNVTLSCEQNLNHDAMYWYRQDPGQGLRLIYYSQIVNDFQKGDIAEGYSVSREKKESFPLTVTSAQKNPTAFYLCASSIGEGFSYNEQFFGPGTRLTVL.

V is TRBV6-5 and J is TRBJ1-1; D ambiguous. CDR1 is MNHEY and CDR2 is SVGAGI in the germline V gene. Trimming cost V 0 bases and J 7 bases, with 12 bases left between them. This CDR3 contains 14 residues. CDR3 sequence reads: CASSYSIAQDEAFF. In nucleotides, the CDR3 is TGTGCCAGCAGTTACTCGATCGCTCAGGATGAAGCTTTCTTT.

The chain combines TRBV2 with TRBJ1-2; tentative D call: TRBD1 (5 bases). Germline loops: CDR1 SNHLY, CDR2 FYNNEI. The CDR3 length is 15 residues. V dropped 6 bases and J dropped 4 bases, with 18 bases sitting between them. CDR3 in amino acids: CASRARGGVRYGYTF. DNA for the CDR3: TGTGCCAGCAGAGCCCGGGGGGGAGTCCGCTATGGCTACACCTTC.

CDR3 nucleotides: TGTGCCACTGGGGACAGGGTTGGCGAGCAGTACTTC. It specifies CATGDRVGEQYF. The chain carries TRBV19 and TRBJ2-7; 9 bases line up with TRBD1. The CDR3 covers 12 residues. Germline V gives CDR1 LNHDA, CDR2 SQIVND (reference sequence). With V trimmed by 10 bases and J by 6 bases, 7 bases remained unmatched.

The chain links TRBV7-2 to TRBJ2-5; 7 bases map to TRBD2. This CDR3 is 16 amino acids long. V lost 6 bases to trimming and J lost 6 bases; unmatched junction nucleotides: 16. Per germline, CDR1 SGHTA and CDR2 FQGNSA. The CDR3 here is CASSQQNAGVTKTQYF. The CDR3 nucleotides are TGTGCCAGCAGTCAGCAAAACGCGGGAGTCACTAAGACCCAGTACTTC.

This chain joins TRBV15 and TRBJ1-5, with a possible D match to TRBD1 (5 bases). The V end lost 0 bases, the J end lost 7 bases, and 10 bases lay between the germline ends. The germline V gene has CDR1 LNHNV and CDR2 YYDKDF (reference sequence). The CDR3 contains 14 residues. CDR3 nucleotide sequence: TGTGCCACCAGCAGAGAGAAGGGGTGGCAGCCCCAGCATTTT. Translation: CATSREKGWQPQHF.

In the case of this clone: Sequence at one end of the junction differs from germline and may be a read error. The J gene is TRBJ1-1, the V gene TRBV19; D call uncertain. The CDR3 length is 17 residues. The germline CDR1 and CDR2 sequences are LNHDA and SQIVND (reference sequence). In nucleotides, the CDR3 is TGTGCCAGCAGTACCCCCACGCCTAGAACGGCGAACACTGAAGCTTTCTTT. It is translated as CASSTPTPRTANTEAFF.

This chain connects TRBV5-1 to TRBJ2-6; a weak D match, TRBD2 (7 bases). V was clipped by 0 bases and J by 0 bases, with 10 bases between them. The CDR3 loop spans 17 amino acids. Germline V gene sequence: CDR1 SGHRS, CDR2 YFSETQ. The CDR3 loop is CASSLGGGNSGANVLTF. CDR3 DNA: TGCGCCAGCAGCTTGGGGGGGGGCAACTCTGGGGCCAACGTCCTGACTTTC.

The CDR3 DNA is TGCGCCAGCAGCCCACGGGGGGCGGCAGCGAATGAGCAGTTCTTC. Its protein product is CASSPRGAAANEQFF. The chain couples TRBV4-1 to TRBJ2-1; weak D call: TRBD2 (7 bases). V gave up 4 bases and J gave up 7 bases, with 17 bases separating them. The CDR3 is made up of 15 amino acids. The germline V gene encodes CDR1 MGHRA and CDR2 YSYEKL.

The chain recombines TRBV11-2 with TRBJ2-1; TRBD2 matches 9 bases. Germline V gene data show CDR1 as SGHAT and CDR2 as FQNNGV. The V segment lost 5 bases and the J segment 4 bases; nucleotides outside the gene matches: 6. The CDR3 totals 15 residues. CDR3 coding DNA: TGTGCCAGCAGCCACCTAGCGGGAAGATACAATGAGCAGTTCTTC. Residues: CASSHLAGRYNEQFF.

The chain has TRBV5-1 and TRBJ2-3; D perhaps matches TRBD2 (6 bases). Germline V CDR1 and CDR2: SGHRS, YFSETQ. Between the trimmed V and J ends, which lost 0 bases and 2 bases, there was a span of 10 bases. The CDR3 contains 15 residues. In DNA, the CDR3 is TGCGCCAGCAGCTTGGCTCGGGGGTACACAGATACGCAGTATTTT. As protein: CASSLARGYTDTQYF. Based on the CDR3 plus reference TRBV5-1 and TRBJ2-3, the full variable domain is KAGVTQTPRYLIKTRGQQVTLSCSPISGHRSVSWYQQTPGQGLQFLFEYFSETQRNKGNFPGRFSGRQFSNSRSEMNVSTLELGDSALYLCASSLARGYTDTQYFGPGTRLTVL.

The chain couples TRBV4-1 to TRBJ1-6; D not resolved. Germline assignment: CDR1 MGHRA and CDR2 YSYEKL. The CDR3 sequence is 17 residues long. Trimming cost V 1 base and J 7 bases, with 17 bases left between them. CDR3 nucleotides: TGCGCCAGCAGCCAAGTAAGTCCCTGGGCAGAGAATTCACCCCTCCACTTT. This gives the protein CASSQVSPWAENSPLHF.

The rearrangement uses TRBV28 and TRBJ2-1, with a possible D match to TRBD2 (7 bases). There are 15 residues in the CDR3. Germline loops: CDR1 MDHEN, CDR2 SYDVKM. V shed 1 base and J shed 4 bases, with 11 bases lying between them. The DNA for the CDR3 is TGTGCCAGCAGTTTATTAGGGGGGGGTTACAATGAGCAGTTCTTC. Its protein is CASSLLGGGYNEQFF. Full variable domain (outside the CDR3, taken from reference TRBV28 and TRBJ2-1): DVKVTQSSRYLVKRTGEKVFLECVQDMDHENMFWYRQDPGLGLRLIYFSYDVKMKEKGDIPEGYSVSREKKERFSLILESASTNQTSMYLCASSLLGGGYNEQFFGPGTRLTVL.

The rearrangement joins TRBV9 to TRBJ2-7; 11 positions agree with TRBD2. This CDR3 is built from 16 residues. The V gene end was trimmed by 2 bases and the J gene end by 2 bases; junction bases not matched to a gene: 6. CDR1 and CDR2 from the germline V gene are SGDLS and YYNGEE. CDR3 sequence: CASSVSTSGATYEQYF. As DNA, the CDR3 is TGTGCCAGCAGCGTGTCGACTAGCGGGGCTACCTACGAGCAGTACTTC. Drawing the rest from reference TRBV9 and TRBJ2-7, the complete variable domain is DSGVTQTPKHLITATGQRVTLRCSPRSGDLSVYWYQQSLDQGLQFLIQYYNGEERAKGNILERFSAQQFPDLHSELNLSSLELGDSALYFCASSVSTSGATYEQYFGPGTRLTVT.

This sequence joins TRBV19 and TRBJ2-3; D ambiguous. The CDR3 runs 12 residues. V lost 6 bases, J lost 6 bases, and 10 bases lay in between. The germline V gene encodes CDR1 LNHDA and CDR2 SQIVND (reference sequence). In nucleotides, the CDR3 is TGTGCCAGTAGCGCAGGCTGGGATACGCAGTATTTT. Translating it yields CASSAGWDTQYF.

This clone was counted only a few times. The chain links TRBV19 to TRBJ1-5, with D possibly being TRBD1 (5 bases). The germline gives CDR1 LNHDA, CDR2 SQIVND (reference sequence). V shed 8 bases and J shed 4 bases, with 6 bases lying between them. This CDR3 region has 11 residues. CDR3: CASGGNQPQHF. In DNA form, the CDR3 reads TGTGCCAGTGGGGGGAATCAGCCCCAGCATTTT.

This sequence joins TRBV29-1 and TRBJ2-1, with 11 bases aligning to TRBD2. Trimming cost V 4 bases and J 7 bases; bases outside gene matches: 9. This CDR3 comprises 15 residues. Germline V gene data show CDR1 as SQVTM and CDR2 as ANQGSEA. The CDR3 reads CSVAPGLAVINEQFF. CDR3 coding DNA: TGCAGCGTTGCCCCGGGACTAGCGGTCATTAATGAGCAGTTCTTC.

The sample holds a few counts of this clone. The chain has TRBV19 and TRBJ2-3; TRBD2 agrees at 10 bases. The CDR3 extends over 14 amino acids. After removal of 3 bases from V and 5 bases from J, the junction contained 2 bases not matched to a gene. Germline loops: CDR1 LNHDA, CDR2 SQIVND (reference sequence). CDR3 DNA: TGTGCCAGTAGTATCCTAGCGGGGGAAGATACGCAGTATTTT. Translation: CASSILAGEDTQYF.

This chain joins TRBV27 and TRBJ1-2; possibly TRBD1 for D (6 bases). V lost 0 bases to trimming and J lost 4 bases, with 15 bases between them. The germline V gene encodes CDR1 MNHEY and CDR2 SMNVEV (reference sequence). The CDR3 contains 16 residues. CDR3 sequence (DNA): TGTGCCAGCAGTTTATCCGGACAGCTAGGGGGCTATGGCTACACCTTC. Amino acid sequence: CASSLSGQLGGYGYTF.

This clone was observed a handful of times. The rearrangement uses TRBV28 and TRBJ2-3, with a tentative D call TRBD1 (5 bases). Deletions cut 6 bases from V and 6 bases from J, with 22 bases between. This CDR3 contains 16 residues. From germline, CDR1 is MDHEN and CDR2 SYDVKM. In DNA form, the CDR3 reads TGTGCCAGCAGCCGCGACCTCCAGGGAAATCGGGATACGCAGTATTTT. This translates into CASSRDLQGNRDTQYF.

The chain links TRBV7-2 to TRBJ2-1; D gene ambiguous. Germline V gives CDR1 SGHTA, CDR2 FQGNSA. The CDR3 sequence is 15 residues long. V was pared by 6 bases and J by 0 bases, with 12 bases between. The CDR3 loop reads CASRSKPSSYNEQFF. The CDR3 nucleotides read TGTGCCAGCAGGAGTAAACCGAGCTCCTACAATGAGCAGTTCTTC.

The chain employs TRBV18 and TRBJ1-6; D gene unclear. This CDR3 contains 15 residues. V was cut by 2 bases and J by 4 bases, with 9 bases left in between. Germline assignment: CDR1 KGHSH and CDR2 LQKENI. CDR3 in DNA: TGTGCCAGCTCACCATCGGACTTGTATAATTCACCCCTCCACTTT. Translation gives CASSPSDLYNSPLHF.

The V and J genes are TRBV27 and TRBJ2-5; 16 bases align to TRBD2. V dropped 5 bases and J dropped 0; count of bases not matched to a gene: 9. The CDR3 totals 19 residues. The germline CDR1 and CDR2 sequences are MNHEY and SMNVEV (reference sequence). CDR3 amino acids: CASSVMGLAGGPYQETQYF. CDR3 in DNA: TGTGCCAGCAGTGTCATGGGACTAGCGGGGGGGCCGTACCAAGAGACCCAGTACTTC.

This rearrangement joins TRBV6-5 to TRBJ2-1; 8 nucleotides match TRBD1. V was clipped by 8 bases and J by 8 bases; unmatched bases: 2. Germline values: CDR1 MNHEY, CDR2 SVGAGI. CDR3 length equals 11 residues. This CDR3 reads CASGQGHEQFF. CDR3 DNA sequence: TGTGCCAGCGGACAGGGCCATGAGCAGTTCTTC.